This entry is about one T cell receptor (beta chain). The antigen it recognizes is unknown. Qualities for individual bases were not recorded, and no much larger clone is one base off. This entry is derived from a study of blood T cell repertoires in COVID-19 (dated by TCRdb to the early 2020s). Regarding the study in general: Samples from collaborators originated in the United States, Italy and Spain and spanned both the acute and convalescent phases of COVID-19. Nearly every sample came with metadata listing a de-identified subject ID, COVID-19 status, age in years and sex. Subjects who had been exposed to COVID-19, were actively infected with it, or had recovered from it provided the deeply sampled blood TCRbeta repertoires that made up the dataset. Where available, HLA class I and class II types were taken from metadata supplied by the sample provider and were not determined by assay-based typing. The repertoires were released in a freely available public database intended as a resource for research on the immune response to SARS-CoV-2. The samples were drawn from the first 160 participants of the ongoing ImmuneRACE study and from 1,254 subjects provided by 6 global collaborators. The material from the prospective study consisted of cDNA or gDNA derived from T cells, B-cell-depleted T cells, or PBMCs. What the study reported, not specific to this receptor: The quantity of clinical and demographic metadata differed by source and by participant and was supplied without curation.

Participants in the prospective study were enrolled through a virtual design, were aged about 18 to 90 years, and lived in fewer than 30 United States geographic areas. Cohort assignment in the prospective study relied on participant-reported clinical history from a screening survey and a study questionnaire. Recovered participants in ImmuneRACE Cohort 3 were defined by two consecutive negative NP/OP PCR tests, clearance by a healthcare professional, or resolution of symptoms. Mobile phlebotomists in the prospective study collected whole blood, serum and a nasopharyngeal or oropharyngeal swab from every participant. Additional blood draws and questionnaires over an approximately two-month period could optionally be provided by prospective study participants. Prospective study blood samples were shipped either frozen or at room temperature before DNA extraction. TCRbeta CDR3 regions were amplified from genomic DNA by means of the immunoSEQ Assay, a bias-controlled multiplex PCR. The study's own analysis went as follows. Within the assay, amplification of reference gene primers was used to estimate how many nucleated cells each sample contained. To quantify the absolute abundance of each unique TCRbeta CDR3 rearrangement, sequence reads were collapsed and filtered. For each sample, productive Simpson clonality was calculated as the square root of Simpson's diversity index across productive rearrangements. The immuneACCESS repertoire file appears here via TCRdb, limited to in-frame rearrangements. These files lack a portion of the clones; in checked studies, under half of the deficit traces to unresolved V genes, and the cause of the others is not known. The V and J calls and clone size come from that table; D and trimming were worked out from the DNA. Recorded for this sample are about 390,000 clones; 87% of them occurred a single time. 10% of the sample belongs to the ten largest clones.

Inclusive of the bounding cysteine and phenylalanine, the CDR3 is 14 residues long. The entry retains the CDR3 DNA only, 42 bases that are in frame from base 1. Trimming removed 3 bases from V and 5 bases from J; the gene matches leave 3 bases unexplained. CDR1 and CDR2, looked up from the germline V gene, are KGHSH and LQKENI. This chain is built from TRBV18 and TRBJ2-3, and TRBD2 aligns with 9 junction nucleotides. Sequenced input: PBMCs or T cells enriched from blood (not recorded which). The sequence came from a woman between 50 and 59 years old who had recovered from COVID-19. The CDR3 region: CASSPAGGQDTQYF. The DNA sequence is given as TGTGCCAGCTCACCCGCGGGGGGGCAAGATACGCAGTATTTT.